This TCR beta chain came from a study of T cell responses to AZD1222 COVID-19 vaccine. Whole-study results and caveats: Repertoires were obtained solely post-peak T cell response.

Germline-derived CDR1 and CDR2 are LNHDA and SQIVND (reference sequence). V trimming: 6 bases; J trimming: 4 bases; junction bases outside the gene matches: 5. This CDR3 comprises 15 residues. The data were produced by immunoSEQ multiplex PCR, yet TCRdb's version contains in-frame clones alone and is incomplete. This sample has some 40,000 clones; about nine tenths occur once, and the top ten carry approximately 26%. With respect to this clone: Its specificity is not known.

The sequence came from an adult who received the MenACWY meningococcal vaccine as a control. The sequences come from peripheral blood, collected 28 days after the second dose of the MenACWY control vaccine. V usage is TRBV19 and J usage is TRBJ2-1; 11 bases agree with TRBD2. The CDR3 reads CASSTGTSGYNEQFF. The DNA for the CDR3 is TGTGCCAGTAGCACCGGGACTAGCGGTTACAATGAGCAGTTCTTC.